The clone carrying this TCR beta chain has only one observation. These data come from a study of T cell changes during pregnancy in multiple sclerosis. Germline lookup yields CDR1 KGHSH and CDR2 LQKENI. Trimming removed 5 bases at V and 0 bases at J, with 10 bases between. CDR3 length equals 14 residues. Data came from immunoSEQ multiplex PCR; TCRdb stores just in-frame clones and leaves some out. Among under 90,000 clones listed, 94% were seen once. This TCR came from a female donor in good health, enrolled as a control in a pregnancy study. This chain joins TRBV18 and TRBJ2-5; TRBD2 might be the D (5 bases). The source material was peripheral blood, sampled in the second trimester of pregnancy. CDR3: CASSVYGDQETQYF. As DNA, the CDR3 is TGTGCCAGCTCAGTATACGGGGACCAAGAGACCCAGTACTTC.